This TCR beta chain was identified during a study of cytomegalovirus exposure and HLA in healthy donors. Trimming took off 3 bases at V and 6 bases at J, with 18 bases between the two ends. From germline, CDR1 is LNHDA and CDR2 SQIVND (reference sequence). CDR3 length: 16 amino acids. As to this clone: What it binds is not known.

This PCR relied on a set of 60 Vbeta primers and 13 Jbeta primers. TCRdb's copy holds only in-frame clones and misses some; the assay was immunoSEQ multiplex PCR. In the table there are 140,000 to 150,000 clones, around 84% of which are singletons. General study findings and limits: According to a later analysis, donors in an Asian-associated ancestry cluster reportedly had fewer N-insertions than the roughly 640-donor mean. In an earlier analysis, most TCR beta V segments were productive about 87% or about 30% of the time. A later analysis by the authors found several of the most significant clusters apparently linked to common viral pathogens. In a later analysis, CMV-associated beta chains were mostly HLA-associated, it appeared.

The chain combines TRBV19 with TRBJ1-5; D is perhaps TRBD1 (6 bases). The sequence was collected from a man between 40 and 49 years old in good health and CMV-seropositive. Input material: PBMCs. The DNA for the CDR3 is TGTGCCAGTAGTATCCTGCGAACAGGGAAGGGTCAGCCCCAGCATTTT. Translation: CASSILRTGKGQPQHF.